Described below is a single T cell receptor (beta chain) sequence and its context. Its antigen is not identified. Since a much larger clone is just one base distant, this may be a read error. Quantitative molecular-barcoded 5'-RACE generated the TCR beta libraries. TCRdb re-analysed the 5' RACE reads in MiXCR, keeping a single row per CDR3 protein. The repertoire holds more than 150,000 distinct CDR3 sequences, with 10% to 15% as singletons. Per germline, CDR1 DFQATT and CDR2 SNEGSKA (reference sequence). The CDR3 extends over 15 amino acids. V was pared by 1 base and J by 9 bases, with 11 bases of the junction left unmatched. The sample comes from a study of CD8 T cells in ankylosing spondylitis. Study-wide findings and caveats: Relatively scarce in peripheral blood, disease-linked clones were CD8+. According to the report, clones linked to the disease were significantly enriched in matched synovial fluid samples taken from ankylosing spondylitis patients. Ankylosing spondylitis blood appeared to carry a characteristic TCR beta motif of under ten highly homologous variants.

This clonotype was obtained from a female donor with ankylosing spondylitis or in good health (not recorded which). What was sequenced was blood, either unsorted or a sorted T cell fraction (not recorded which). The chain links TRBV20-1 to TRBJ2-5; TRBD2 matches 10 bases. In DNA, the CDR3 is TGCAGTGCTAGAGCTAGAGCGGGAGGGGCGGAGGCCCAGTACTTC. Amino acids: CSARARAGGAEAQYF.